This TCR beta chain was observed in a study of post-analysis software for immune sequencing data. Study at large: Clinical courses comprised relapsing-remitting, secondary progressive and progressive-relapsing multiple sclerosis.

Study-level findings and limits: About 5 TRBV segments (TRBV5-6, TRBV5-1 and TRBV20-1 among them) occurred more frequently in patients than in controls. Strong co-clustering by F measure was seen for same-batch samples. In multiple sclerosis, normalized Chao1 diversity was significantly below that of controls.

The CDR3 has 15 amino acids. Germline lookup yields CDR1 SGHNT and CDR2 YYREEE (reference sequence). This clonotype appeared a single time. Its matching antigen is unknown. Unique molecular identifiers were built into the TCR beta cDNA libraries. Researchers reported approximately 500,000 cDNA molecules coming from roughly 1 to 10 million T cells. TCRdb processed the PCR reads anew with MiXCR; each CDR3 protein has one entry. The repertoire has approximately 730,000 distinct CDR3 sequences, about 43% of them found once; the top ten carry 4.9%. The clonotype originates from a girl aged 5-17 years with multiple sclerosis. The sample consisted of blood. This chain connects TRBV5-4 to TRBJ2-7; 8 nucleotides align to TRBD2. The J call is doubtful: the DNA matches TRBJ2-5 better. This CDR3 is CASSLAAGASETQYF. DNA of the CDR3: TGTGCCAGCAGCTTGGCAGCGGGAGCCTCCGAGACCCAGTACTTC.